The subject of this entry is one TCR beta chain. Trimming cost V 4 bases and J 3 bases, with 16 bases left between them. Germline lookup yields CDR1 KGHSH and CDR2 LQKENI. The CDR3 has 15 amino acids. This record comes from a study of blood T cell repertoires in COVID-19. At the level of the study: Donors in the United States, Italy and Spain gave samples during acute or convalescent COVID-19.

Followed longitudinally, the Seattle patients had been enrolled during active infection. Per the study methods: Estimation of nucleated cell counts was performed using reference gene primer amplification. Sequencing used immunoSEQ multiplex PCR; TCRdb keeps in-frame clones, though not all of them. The DNA gave D and trimming, while V, J and clone size come from that table. In the table there are about 270,000 clones, roughly nine tenths of which are singletons. The origin of this receptor is a woman aged 25-40 years with COVID-19, enrolled during active disease. The sequencing sample was made of peripheral blood. This sequence joins TRBV18 and TRBJ2-7, with D maybe TRBD1 (7 bases). Written as DNA, the CDR3 is TGTGCCAGCTCACAACAGGGGACGCGGGGCTACGAGCAGTACTTC. This gives the protein CASSQQGTRGYEQYF.